The 21 T cell receptor beta chains listed next were all sequenced from one sample in a study of tumor and adjacent non-tumor tissue in lung cancer. The template was RNA from unsorted bulk tissue. Three rounds of nested PCR, following a modified ARM-PCR protocol, produced the TCRbeta library. TCRdb itself ran the multiplex PCR reads through MiXCR, one entry per CDR3 protein. The data contain 60,000 to 85,000 distinct CDR3 sequences, 60% to 75% of them singletons. Sequences were obtained from lung tumor tissue. The receptors were sampled from a man aged 55 to 70 with non-small cell lung cancer.

This clonotype was counted once. An end of the junction differs from the germline gene, which may be a read error. The chain's CDR3 is CSAPVGSGQNIQYF. Written as DNA, the CDR3 is TGCAGTGCTCCAGTCGGGTCGGGACAAAACATTCAGTATTTC. The gene calls are TRBV20-1 and TRBJ2-4; TRBD1 is a possible D gene (6 bases). CDR1 and CDR2 from the germline V gene are DFQATT and SNEGSKA (reference sequence). This CDR3 is built from 14 residues.

This clonotype has just a few counts. A much larger clone differs by one base, so this may be a read error. The rearrangement links TRBV11-2 to TRBJ1-1, with 7 bases fitting TRBD1. This CDR3 comprises 13 residues. Germline V gene lookup returns CDR1 SGHAT and CDR2 FQNNGV. The CDR3 is CASRGQMNNEAFF. For the CDR3, the DNA is TGTGCCAGCAGGGGACAGATGAACAATGAAGCTTTCTTT.

To note about this clonotype: Just one base apart from a much larger clone, this may be a read error. The chain couples TRBV28 to TRBJ2-1; D is possibly TRBD2 (5 bases). CDR1 MDHEN and CDR2 SYDVKM come from the germline V gene. CDR3 length: 15 amino acids. CDR3 sequence (DNA): TGTGCCAGCAGTTTGGGAGTGGTCTCCTACGATGAGCAGTTCTTC. This gives the protein CASSLGVVSYDEQFF. The full variable domain, its missing parts supplied by reference TRBV28 and TRBJ2-1, is DVKVTQSSRYLVKRTGEKVFLECVQDMDHENMFWYRQDPGLGLRLIYFSYDVKMKEKGDIPEGYSVSREKKERFSLILESASTNQTSMYLCASSLGVVSYDEQFFGPGTRLTVL.

This rearrangement joins TRBV20-1 to TRBJ2-1; TRBD2 is a possible D gene (5 bases). Between the trimmed V and J ends, which lost 3 bases and 3 bases, there was a span of 12 bases. This CDR3 contains 14 residues. The germline V gene encodes CDR1 DFQATT and CDR2 SNEGSKA (reference sequence). The CDR3 here is CSASDGSNYNEQFF. CDR3 in DNA: TGCAGTGCTAGTGATGGGAGCAACTACAATGAGCAGTTCTTC.

V gene TRBV11-2 combines with J gene TRBJ2-7; D might be TRBD2 (5 bases). Germline-derived CDR1 and CDR2 are SGHAT and FQNNGV. The CDR3 sequence is 13 residues long. The V and J ends lost 5 bases and 6 bases respectively, with 14 bases between them. CDR3 nucleotide sequence: TGTGCCAGCAGCCCCTCCCGGGATGCCGAGCAGTACTTC. This codes for CASSPSRDAEQYF.

This clonotype was found once. The chain recombines TRBV14 with TRBJ1-6; 7 bases are a match to TRBD1. The CDR3 runs to 20 residues. Trimming cost V 4 bases and J 2 bases; bases outside gene matches: 17. Germline V gene sequence: CDR1 SGHDN, CDR2 FVKESK. DNA for the CDR3: TGTGCCAGCAGCCCCGACGTAAGGGGGACAGCTAGTCCCTATAATTCACCCCTCCACTTT. Amino acid sequence: CASSPDVRGTASPYNSPLHF.

Worth noting for this clonotype: Relative to the germline gene, one junction end is altered; a read error may explain this. The chain has TRBV20-1 and TRBJ1-4; D possibly corresponds to TRBD1 (6 bases). The CDR3 runs 12 residues. From germline, CDR1 is DFQATT and CDR2 SNEGSKA (reference sequence). CDR3: CSGRQAAEKLFF. For the CDR3, the DNA is TGCAGTGGTAGACAGGCGGCTGAAAAACTGTTTTTT.

The genes are TRBV5-7 and TRBJ2-4, with 7 bases aligning to TRBD2. TRBV5-7 is assigned to the ORF class and has an uncertain function. CDR3 length: 16 residues. J lost 3 bases, V lost 9 bases, and 15 bases had no gene match. Written as DNA, the CDR3 is TGTGCCAAGAGCTCAGTAGCGGGTTATGGCAAAAACATTCAGTACTTC. Amino acids: CAKSSVAGYGKNIQYF.

The genes are TRBV20-1 and TRBJ2-7, with 12 positions matching TRBD2. Germline CDR1 and CDR2: DFQATT and SNEGSKA (reference sequence). Unmatched junction bases numbered 10, after V lost 8 bases and J lost 5 bases. The CDR3 consists of 14 residues. CDR3 amino acids: CSSKKLAGGNEQYF. As DNA, the CDR3 is TGCAGTTCTAAAAAACTAGCGGGAGGAAACGAGCAGTACTTC.

In this sample, this clonotype turned up a few times. A junction end diverges from the germline sequence, so it may reflect a read error. The chain recombines TRBV6-5 with TRBJ2-4, with 9 bases aligning to TRBD2. CDR1 is MNHEY and CDR2 is SVGAGI in the germline V gene. The CDR3 sequence is 13 residues long. CDR3 sequence (DNA): TGTGACAGCGCGGGAGGGCAGGCTGACATTCAGTACTTC. Amino acids: CDSAGGQADIQYF.

As to this clonotype: Sequence at one end of the junction differs from germline and may be a read error. The rearrangement links TRBV20-1 to TRBJ2-3; possibly TRBD1 for D (6 bases). The better agreement between TRBJ1-5 and the DNA end casts doubt on the J call. CDR1 is DFQATT and CDR2 is SNEGSKA in the germline V gene (reference sequence). The CDR3 contains 13 residues. The CDR3, as DNA: TGTAGTGCTACAGGGTTGGAAACAGATACGCAGCATTTT. Translated: CSATGLETDTQHF.

Worth noting for this clonotype: At one of its ends the junction is not consistent with the germline gene, which may arise from a read error. V and J are TRBV6-1 and TRBJ1-6, with D hard to call. Looked up from germline, CDR1 is MNHNS and CDR2 is SASEGT. CDR3 size: 15 residues. The CDR3 sequence: CTSSEVRVRDSPLHF. The CDR3 DNA is TGTACCAGCAGTGAAGTGAGGGTTAGGGATTCACCCCTCCACTTT.

V gene TRBV29-1 combines with J gene TRBJ2-7, with unresolved D. The CDR3 runs 12 residues. V was clipped by 4 bases and J by 5 bases, with 12 bases between them. CDR1 is SQVTM, CDR2 ANQGSEA, per germline. The DNA for the CDR3 is TGCAGCGTTGTAGGTGTGGCCAACGAGCAGTACTTC. The encoded protein is CSVVGVANEQYF.

V usage is TRBV11-1 and J usage is TRBJ1-1; D uncertain. With 2 bases removed from V and 11 bases from J, the gap between germline ends came to 15 bases. This CDR3 has 13 residues. CDR1 and CDR2 (germline): SGHAT, FQDESV (reference sequence). CDR3: CASSLNPGLRAFF. The CDR3 DNA reads TGTGCCAGCAGCTTAAACCCCGGGCTACGTGCTTTCTTT.

Concerning this clonotype itself: The CDR3 carries no conserved terminal phenylalanine or tryptophan, so it likely arises from a read error. V usage is TRBV10-2 and J usage is TRBJ2-1; 7 nucleotides agree with TRBD2. Looked up from germline, CDR1 is WSHSY and CDR2 is SAAADI. The CDR3 has 15 residues. The CDR3 nucleotides are TGCACCAGCAGTGAGTCGGAGTGGGAGGGTAATGAGCAGTTCTTA. Encoded protein: CTSSESEWEGNEQFL.

In the case of this clonotype: Sequence at one end of the junction differs from germline and may be a read error. DNA of the CDR3: TGCAGCATAAGGGACATGAGCTCCTACAATGAGGAGTTCTTC. It specifies CSIRDMSSYNEEFF. This rearrangement joins TRBV29-1 to TRBJ2-1; D might be TRBD1 (6 bases). This CDR3 spans 14 amino acids. CDR1 and CDR2 from the germline V gene are SQVTM and ANQGSEA.

With regard to this clonotype: One end of the junction does not line up with germline, which may come from a read error. The chain combines TRBV11-3 with TRBJ1-1; D not certain. Per germline, CDR1 SGHNT and CDR2 YENEEA. The CDR3 consists of 13 residues. CDR3 sequence (DNA): TGTCCCAGCAGCTTAAGGGAGAACACTGAAGCTTTCTTT. Translated: CPSSLRENTEAFF.

Concerning this clonotype: A much larger clone is a single base away; this may be a read error. The J gene is TRBJ2-7, the V gene TRBV5-6; D remains unclear. In germline, CDR1 is SGHDT, CDR2 YYEEEE. This CDR3 has 14 amino acids. DNA for the CDR3: TGTGCCAGCATCTTGCCTCGCAGCAGTGCCGAGCAGTACTTC. This sequence encodes CASILPRSSAEQYF.

Notes on this clonotype: A read error may produce the germline difference seen at one junction end. The chain uses TRBV20-1 and TRBJ1-5; D gene ambiguous. The CDR3 loop spans 14 amino acids. CDR1 and CDR2 (germline): DFQATT, SNEGSKA (reference sequence). CDR3 in amino acids: CSARDGGRNQPHHF. As DNA, the CDR3 is TGCAGTGCTAGAGATGGCGGAAGGAATCAGCCCCACCATTTT.

CDR3 sequence reads: CASSSPGQASYEQYF. The CDR3 nucleotides are TGTGCCAGCAGCTCACCGGGACAGGCCTCCTACGAGCAGTACTTC. The chain has TRBV6-6 and TRBJ2-7; 8 bases agree with TRBD1. J lost 0 bases, V lost 6 bases, and 7 bases had no gene match. The germline V gene encodes CDR1 MNHNY and CDR2 SVGAGI (reference sequence). The CDR3 consists of 15 residues.

This clonotype was recorded once. Possible read error: a much larger clone is one base away. V and J are TRBV5-4 and TRBJ1-1; D is unclear. The CDR3 loop spans 13 amino acids. CDR1 is SGHNT and CDR2 is YYREEE in the germline V gene (reference sequence). The ends were cut back, 4 bases at V and 8 bases at J, with 15 bases in the middle. In nucleotides, the CDR3 is TGTGCCAGCAGCCCAACGGAGCAGGAAGAAGCTTTCTTT. Amino acid sequence: CASSPTEQEEAFF.